The 13 T cell receptor beta chains presented below share a single source sample, sequenced in a study of blood T cell repertoires in COVID-19. Generated by immunoSEQ multiplex PCR, the TCRdb table keeps only in-frame clones and is missing some. The sample contains 140,000 to 150,000 clones, 75% to 90% of which appear only once. The sequencing sample was made of PBMCs or T cells enriched from blood (not recorded which). The origin of the receptors is a man aged 45 to 65 who had recovered from COVID-19.

This rearrangement joins TRBV6-1 to TRBJ1-1; 10 bases match TRBD1. V dropped 7 bases and J dropped 5; count of bases not matched to a gene: 4. The germline gives CDR1 MNHNS, CDR2 SASEGT. The CDR3 contains 13 residues. CDR3 sequence (DNA): TGTGCCAGCATGGGACAGGGGAAAACTGAAGCTTTCTTT. Residues: CASMGQGKTEAFF.

As DNA, the CDR3 is TGTGCCAGCAGCCAGGTTAACAGGGTAGAGTATGGCTACACCTTC. It specifies CASSQVNRVEYGYTF. V is TRBV4-2 and J is TRBJ1-2; D may be TRBD1 (6 bases). The length of the CDR3 is 15 residues. V dropped 3 bases and J dropped 5 bases, with 16 bases sitting between them. Germline CDR1 LGHNA, CDR2 YNFKEQ.

V and J are TRBV4-3 and TRBJ2-3; D call uncertain. The CDR3 is 15 amino acids. The germline CDR1 and CDR2 sequences are LGHNA and YSLEER. V was trimmed by 0 bases and J by 6 bases, leaving 13 bases between them. The CDR3 DNA reads TGCGCCAGCAGCCAAGATCGCCCAGGAACCGATACGCAGTATTTT. Its translation: CASSQDRPGTDTQYF.

The J gene is TRBJ2-1, the V gene TRBV7-2; 7 bases match TRBD2. The germline CDR1 and CDR2 sequences are SGHTA and FQGNSA. J lost 3 bases, V lost 4 bases, and 3 bases had no gene match. The CDR3 covers 14 residues. CDR3 region: CASSWASGYNEQFF. CDR3 nucleotides: TGTGCCAGCAGCTGGGCTAGCGGCTACAATGAGCAGTTCTTC.

As to this clone: One end of the junction fails to match germline, which may point to a read error. The J gene is TRBJ2-1, the V gene TRBV7-9; D gene unclear. The CDR3 is 14 amino acids. Per the germline V gene, CDR1 is SEHNR and CDR2 is FQNEAQ (reference sequence). In DNA form, the CDR3 reads TGTGCCAGCAACTTAGGTTTTGGAGTAAATGAGCAGTTCTTC. Translated, it gives CASNLGFGVNEQFF.

This rearrangement joins TRBV7-3 to TRBJ1-2; 9 bases are shared with TRBD1. There are 19 residues in the CDR3. Germline values: CDR1 SGHTA, CDR2 FQGTGA. After removal of 4 bases from V and 4 bases from J, the junction contained 19 bases not matched to a gene. The CDR3 spells CASSSLLPGQGIGVYGYTF. In DNA, the CDR3 is TGTGCCAGCAGCTCCCTCTTGCCGGGACAGGGAATCGGAGTCTATGGCTACACCTTC.

The chain combines TRBV14 with TRBJ1-2; unclear D gene. This CDR3 region has 15 residues. Between the trimmed V and J ends, which lost 2 bases and 0 bases, there was a span of 10 bases. CDR1 is SGHDN and CDR2 is FVKESK in the germline V gene. The CDR3 DNA reads as TGTGCCAGCAGCCAACGGCGAGGAGCTAACTATGGCTACACCTTC. Protein: CASSQRRGANYGYTF.

The rearrangement uses TRBV6-6 and TRBJ1-5, with 10 bases matching TRBD1. The ends lost 7 bases at V and 4 bases at J; junction bases unmatched: 4. The germline V gene encodes CDR1 MNHNY and CDR2 SVGAGI (reference sequence). The CDR3 is 14 residues long. CDR3 coding DNA: TGTGCCAGCACTAAGGGACAGGGGAATCAGCCCCAGCATTTT. It codes for CASTKGQGNQPQHF.

The rearrangement uses TRBV7-2 and TRBJ2-7, with 12 nucleotides matching TRBD2. From germline, CDR1 is SGHTA and CDR2 FQGNSA. V gave up 6 bases and J gave up 4 bases; unmatched junction bases: 4. The CDR3 consists of 14 residues. In nucleotides, the CDR3 is TGTGCCAGCAGTCGACTAGCGGGAGCGTACGAGCAGTACTTC. This encodes CASSRLAGAYEQYF.

The genes are TRBV19 and TRBJ2-7; 7 bases line up with TRBD2. The V segment lost 3 bases and the J segment 3 bases; nucleotides outside the gene matches: 5. The length of the CDR3 is 14 residues. The germline gives CDR1 LNHDA, CDR2 SQIVND (reference sequence). CDR3 DNA: TGTGCCAGTAGTATCCGGGGGGAATTCTACGAGCAGTACTTC. Its protein product is CASSIRGEFYEQYF.

V usage is TRBV7-9 and J usage is TRBJ2-7; 8 positions match TRBD1. This CDR3 is built from 14 residues. V trimming: 5 bases; J trimming: 3 bases; junction bases outside the gene matches: 6. From germline, CDR1 is SEHNR and CDR2 FQNEAQ (reference sequence). The CDR3 protein is CASSQGTGHYEQYV. The CDR3 DNA reads TGTGCCAGCAGCCAAGGGACAGGACACTACGAGCAGTACGTC.

This rearrangement joins TRBV28 to TRBJ2-2; 8 bases fit TRBD2. V lost 7 bases, J lost 1 base, and 5 bases stayed unmatched. Germline CDR1 and CDR2: MDHEN and SYDVKM. This CDR3 contains 15 residues. CDR3 in amino acids: CASKKAGVNTGELFF. CDR3 bases: TGTGCCAGCAAGAAAGCGGGAGTGAACACCGGGGAGCTGTTTTTT.

The V call is TRBV6-2 or TRBV6-3, the J call TRBJ2-7, with 7 bases matching TRBD1. This CDR3 is built from 13 residues. The V gene's germline CDR1 is MNHEY and CDR2 SVGEGT. The V segment lost 5 bases and the J segment 7 bases; nucleotides outside the gene matches: 8. The CDR3: CASSHRQGQEQYV. CDR3 bases: TGTGCCAGCAGTCACAGACAGGGTCAGGAGCAGTACGTC.